What follows are 5 T cell receptor beta chains derived from one specimen sequenced in a study of OX40 agonist ivuxolimab in advanced cancers. Method: immunoSEQ multiplex PCR; TCRdb's copy keeps in-frame clones and lacks some. In the table there are about 67,000 clones, about four fifths of which are singletons. The material sequenced was CD4+ or CD8+ T cells sorted from blood, taken in a trial of the OX40 agonist ivuxolimab. The origin of the receptors is an adult with an advanced solid tumor such as melanoma, head and neck, liver or kidney cancer.

The sample holds one count of this clone. The V call is TRBV30, the J call TRBJ2-3, with D hard to call. Deletions cut 4 bases from V and 0 bases from J, with 14 bases between. Germline CDR1 is GTSNPN and CDR2 is SVGIG (reference sequence). The CDR3 extends over 15 amino acids. The CDR3 loop is CAWTASGSSTDTQYF. In DNA form, the CDR3 reads TGTGCCTGGACGGCCTCAGGCTCTAGCACAGATACGCAGTATTTT.

The chain carries TRBV6-5 and TRBJ1-6; D might be TRBD1 (5 bases). In germline, CDR1 is MNHEY, CDR2 SVGAGI. The CDR3 consists of 15 residues. Trimming removed 4 bases at V and 15 bases at J, with 22 bases between. The CDR3 bases are TGTGCCAGCAGTTTAAGGGGTACGGACCGGGCGCACCTCCACTTT. Encoded protein: CASSLRGTDRAHLHF.

This chain joins TRBV19 and TRBJ1-2, with TRBD1 matching over 7 bases. There are 15 residues in the CDR3. V lost 1 base to trimming and J lost 3 bases; unmatched junction nucleotides: 5. Germline values: CDR1 LNHDA, CDR2 SQIVND (reference sequence). For the CDR3, the DNA is TGTGCCAGTAGTATAGCTACCGGGACAGACTATGGCTACACCTTC. As protein: CASSIATGTDYGYTF.

This clone was seen a few times. V is TRBV7-9 and J is TRBJ1-1; D unclear. The CDR3 loop spans 15 amino acids. Trimming cost V 3 bases and J 0 bases, with 11 bases left between them. The germline CDR1 and CDR2 sequences are SEHNR and FQNEAQ (reference sequence). The CDR3 DNA follows: TGTGCCAGCAGCTTTCACCGGGATATGAACACTGAAGCTTTCTTT. Its translation is CASSFHRDMNTEAFF.

This chain uses TRBV28 with TRBJ1-2; D gene uncertain. Between the trimmed V and J ends, which lost 2 bases and 4 bases, there was a span of 14 bases. Germline V gives CDR1 MDHEN, CDR2 SYDVKM. The CDR3 runs to 15 residues. CDR3 sequence reads: CASSLKSDMTYGYTF. In DNA, the CDR3 is TGTGCCAGCAGTTTAAAATCAGATATGACCTATGGCTACACCTTC.